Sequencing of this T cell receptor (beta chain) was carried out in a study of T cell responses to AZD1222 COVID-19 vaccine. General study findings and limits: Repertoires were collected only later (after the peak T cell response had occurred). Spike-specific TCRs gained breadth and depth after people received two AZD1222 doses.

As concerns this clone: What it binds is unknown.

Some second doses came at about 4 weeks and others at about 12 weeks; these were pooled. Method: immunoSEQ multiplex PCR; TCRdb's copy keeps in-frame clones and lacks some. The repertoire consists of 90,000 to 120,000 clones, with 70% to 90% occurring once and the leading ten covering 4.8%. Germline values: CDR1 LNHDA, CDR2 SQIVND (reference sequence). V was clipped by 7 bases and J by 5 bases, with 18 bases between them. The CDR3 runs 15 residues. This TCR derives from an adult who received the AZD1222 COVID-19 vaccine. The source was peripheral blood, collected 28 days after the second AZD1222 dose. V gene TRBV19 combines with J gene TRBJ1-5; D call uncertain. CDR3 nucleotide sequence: TGTGCCAGTACCCTCGGCAGCGTTGGTTATCAGCCCCAGCATTTT. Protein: CASTLGSVGYQPQHF.